This T cell receptor beta chain was documented in a study of Graves' ophthalmopathy and Graves' hyperthyroidism. Study-wide points: Classification of ophthalmopathy versus stable hyperthyroidism by a 13-signature model yielded 85% to 90% sensitivity and approximately 79% specificity.

This clonotype was detected only a few times. Antigen unknown. Only newly diagnosed hyperthyroidism patients aged 18 to 65, with under 2 months' duration, were enrolled. Diagnosis used clinical symptoms, serum thyroxine, TRAb, thyroid ultrasound and orbital computed tomography. This CDR3 comprises 13 residues. V was trimmed by 5 bases and J by 4 bases, leaving 12 bases between them. The germline CDR1 and CDR2 sequences are SGHRS and YFSETQ. TCR beta CDR3 regions were amplified from RNA transcripts. RT-PCR with HTBI primers came first, then second-round multiplex PCR. Each CDR3 protein is one row after TCRdb ran MiXCR on the multiplex PCR reads. The sample carries 680,000 or so distinct CDR3 sequences, approximately 21% recorded once.

The source is a woman under 30 with stable Graves' hyperthyroidism. Some clones in this sample may be carry-over from other donors' samples. Specimen: peripheral blood. The chain employs TRBV5-1 and TRBJ1-1; D ambiguous. CDR3 sequence reads: CASSTEGFTEAFF. The CDR3 nucleotides read TGCGCCAGCAGTACAGAAGGGTTCACTGAAGCTTTCTTT.